This T cell receptor beta chain was captured in a study of tumor-infiltrating lymphocytes in oesophageal squamous cell carcinoma. Germline CDR1 is SGHVT and CDR2 is SQSDAQ. Trimming removed 3 bases from V and 4 bases from J; junction bases left unmatched: 5. The CDR3 spans 15 residues. MiXCR, run by TCRdb on the PCR reads, gives a single entry per CDR3 protein. The sample records some 12,000 distinct CDR3 sequences, roughly 50% being singletons. This TCR was sampled from a female donor with esophageal squamous cell carcinoma. V is TRBV7-4 and J is TRBJ2-2; 7 nucleotides match TRBD1. Specimen: esophageal tumor tissue. CDR3 amino acids: CASSFRDSSTGELFF. CDR3 nucleotide sequence: TGTGCCAGCAGCTTCCGGGACAGTTCCACCGGGGAGCTGTTTTTT.